This TCR beta chain was observed in a study of blood T cell repertoires in COVID-19. CDR3 size: 19 residues. Germline-derived CDR1 and CDR2 are MRHNA and SNTAGT. Trimming took 0 bases from V and 4 from J, leaving 24 bases between them. This table comes from immunoSEQ multiplex PCR, and its TCRdb copy is limited to in-frame clones, with some not included. The sample lists roughly 300,000 clones, roughly nine tenths occurring once. Material for sequencing was PBMCs or T cells enriched from blood (not recorded which). The V and J genes are TRBV6-4 and TRBJ1-2; TRBD1 might be the D (5 bases). The sequence was collected from a woman aged 25 to 39 who had recovered from COVID-19. The CDR3 region is CASSDSSTMSAGNTYGYTF. The CDR3 region has the DNA TGTGCCAGCAGTGACTCGAGTACAATGTCGGCAGGGAACACCTATGGCTACACCTTC.